Presented here are 27 T cell receptor beta chains from one specimen sequenced in a study of blood T cell repertoires in COVID-19. This table comes from immunoSEQ multiplex PCR, and its TCRdb copy is limited to in-frame clones, with some not included. The sample has 180,000 or so clones, around 87% seen once. Sequenced sample: peripheral blood. These receptors were taken from a man aged 35 to 55 with active or convalescent COVID-19.

The chain has TRBV11-2 and TRBJ2-3, with D maybe TRBD1 (6 bases). V dropped 5 bases and J dropped 5 bases, with 17 bases sitting between them. The CDR3 totals 15 residues. CDR1 and CDR2 (germline): SGHAT, FQNNGV. CDR3 amino acids: CASSQQRPDRDTQYF. CDR3 sequence (DNA): TGTGCCAGCAGCCAACAACGCCCGGACAGAGATACGCAGTATTTT.

The chain combines TRBV6-5 with TRBJ2-3; 8 nucleotides align to TRBD2. Trimming removed 6 bases from V and 0 bases from J; junction bases left unmatched: 2. The CDR3 loop spans 14 amino acids. Germline CDR1 and CDR2: MNHEY and SVGAGI. The CDR3 loop is CASSRGGSTDTQYF. The CDR3 DNA follows: TGTGCCAGCAGCCGCGGGGGGAGCACAGATACGCAGTATTTT.

The V call is TRBV30, the J call TRBJ2-2, with TRBD1 matching over 7 bases. V shed 0 bases, J shed 8 bases, and the junction held 12 bases outside the gene matches. The CDR3 loop spans 16 amino acids. Germline V gene data show CDR1 as GTSNPN and CDR2 as SVGIG (reference sequence). The CDR3 sequence is CAWSVGDRVIAGELFF. CDR3 bases: TGTGCCTGGAGTGTCGGAGACAGGGTCATCGCAGGGGAGCTGTTTTTT.

The rearrangement uses TRBV12-5 and TRBJ2-1, with D possibly TRBD1 on 6 matching bases. V was clipped by 4 bases and J by 8 bases, with 15 bases between them. CDR1 and CDR2 from the germline V gene are LGHNT and FRNRAP. The CDR3 covers 14 residues. The CDR3 protein is CASGSQDRIHEQFF. As DNA, the CDR3 is TGTGCTAGTGGTTCCCAGGACAGAATCCATGAGCAGTTCTTC.

A single count supports this clone. The chain uses TRBV4-1 and TRBJ1-1, with D perhaps TRBD1 (6 bases). The germline CDR1 and CDR2 sequences are MGHRA and YSYEKL. Between the trimmed V and J ends, which lost 0 bases and 7 bases, there was a span of 12 bases. There are 14 residues in the CDR3. CDR3 DNA: TGCGCCAGCAGCCAAGAGGGGGACATAGGTGAAGCTTTCTTT. Residues: CASSQEGDIGEAFF.

The chain uses TRBV6-2 or TRBV6-3 and TRBJ1-2; D call uncertain. Trimming took off 2 bases at V and 7 bases at J, with 11 bases between the two ends. Germline V gene sequence: CDR1 MNHEY, CDR2 SVGEGT. CDR3 length equals 13 residues. The CDR3 DNA is TGTGCCAGCAGTTACAGGTCGGCGGGTGGCTACACCTTC. Its translation: CASSYRSAGGYTF.

The J gene is TRBJ2-6, the V gene TRBV5-4; D may be TRBD2 (5 bases). The germline V and J ends were trimmed by 0 bases and 3 bases, with 7 bases remaining between them. Germline CDR1 and CDR2: SGHNT and YYREEE (reference sequence). The length of the CDR3 is 15 residues. CDR3 amino acids: CASSLAGSGANVLTF. Here the CDR3 DNA reads TGTGCCAGCAGCTTGGCGGGGAGTGGGGCCAACGTCCTGACTTTC.

This clone was observed a handful of times. This chain connects TRBV28 to TRBJ1-5; weak D call: TRBD1 (6 bases). Germline lookup yields CDR1 MDHEN and CDR2 SYDVKM. The CDR3 covers 14 residues. The V end was cut by 6 bases, the J end by 11 bases, with 20 bases between. The CDR3 here is CASSPTGSSMAQHF. CDR3 in DNA: TGTGCCAGCAGCCCGACAGGTTCTTCAATGGCCCAGCATTTT. Full variable domain (remainder filled in from reference TRBV28 and TRBJ1-5): DVKVTQSSRYLVKRTGEKVFLECVQDMDHENMFWYRQDPGLGLRLIYFSYDVKMKEKGDIPEGYSVSREKKERFSLILESASTNQTSMYLCASSPTGSSMAQHFGDGTRLSIL.

The chain uses TRBV13 and TRBJ1-2; 7 nucleotides line up with TRBD1. Germline V gives CDR1 PRHDT, CDR2 FYEKMQ (reference sequence). This CDR3 spans 14 amino acids. Trimming cost V 6 bases and J 4 bases; bases outside gene matches: 8. CDR3 region: CASRRNRGSYGYTF. The CDR3 bases are TGTGCCAGCAGGAGGAACAGGGGAAGCTATGGCTACACCTTC.

V and J are TRBV6-5 and TRBJ2-2; 9 bases align to TRBD1. CDR1 MNHEY and CDR2 SVGAGI come from the germline V gene. This CDR3 region has 15 residues. V gave up 6 bases and J gave up 6 bases; unmatched junction bases: 8. DNA for the CDR3: TGTGCCAGCAGACCAGGACAGGGGAGGTCCGGGGAGCTGTTTTTT. Its protein is CASRPGQGRSGELFF.

This clone appeared once. The rearrangement uses TRBV29-1 and TRBJ1-6; a possible D gene is TRBD1 (5 bases). V gave up 7 bases and J gave up 3 bases, with 7 bases separating them. The CDR3 sequence is 12 residues long. Looked up from germline, CDR1 is SQVTM and CDR2 is ANQGSEA. The CDR3 spells CSARDYNSPLHF. DNA for the CDR3: TGCAGCGCCAGGGACTATAATTCACCCCTCCACTTT.

J is TRBJ1-1 and V is TRBV7-9; D is ambiguous. Germline V lookup: CDR1 SEHNR, CDR2 FQNEAQ (reference sequence). V lost 5 bases, J lost 3 bases, and 10 bases lay in between. The CDR3 runs to 13 residues. DNA of the CDR3: TGTGCCAGCAGCCTACAGATTTACACTGAAGCTTTCTTT. It specifies CASSLQIYTEAFF.

The chain couples TRBV7-3 to TRBJ2-1, with D possibly matching TRBD2 (6 bases). V lost 5 bases to trimming and J lost 4 bases, with 15 bases between them. CDR3 length equals 15 residues. Germline loops: CDR1 SGHTA, CDR2 FQGTGA. CDR3 sequence (DNA): TGTGCCAGCAGCCCGACTAGTCCCCTATACAATGAGCAGTTCTTC. Translation gives CASSPTSPLYNEQFF.

The V gene is TRBV3-1 (or the pseudogene TRBV3-2), the J gene TRBJ1-2; the match to TRBD1 covers 7 bases. This CDR3 comprises 15 residues. The J segment lost 5 bases and the V segment lost 4 bases, leaving 10 bases of the junction unmatched. CDR1 is LGHDT and CDR2 is YNNKEL in the germline V gene (reference sequence). The CDR3 region has the DNA TGTGCCAGCAGCCCACGACAGGGCACCCCATATGGCTACACCTTC. Translated, it gives CASSPRQGTPYGYTF.

The rearrangement joins TRBV29-1 to TRBJ1-2, with 7 bases identical to TRBD1. Germline V gene lookup returns CDR1 SQVTM and CDR2 ANQGSEA. The CDR3 spans 13 residues. J lost 2 bases, V lost 3 bases, and 3 bases had no gene match. The CDR3 spells CSVDPGGNYGYTF. In nucleotides, the CDR3 is TGCAGCGTTGACCCAGGGGGAAACTATGGCTACACCTTC.

As regards this clone: Within the sample, other DNA sequences also encode this same CDR3. The chain is built from TRBV20-1 and TRBJ1-1; unclear D gene. CDR3 length: 11 amino acids. The ends were cut back, 2 bases at V and 1 base at J, with 2 bases in the middle. CDR1 is DFQATT, CDR2 SNEGSKA, per germline (reference sequence). DNA for the CDR3: TGCAGTGCTAGACGGAACACTGAAGCTTTCTTT. It codes for CSARRNTEAFF.

The V call is TRBV5-1, the J call TRBJ1-1, with 11 bases that match TRBD1. The CDR3 runs to 17 residues. V shed 4 bases, J shed 0 bases, and the junction held 8 bases outside the gene matches. Germline CDR1 reads SGHRS; CDR2 reads YFSETQ. CDR3 nucleotides: TGCGCCAGCAGCCTCGGGACAGGGGGTTCTATGAACACTGAAGCTTTCTTT. Amino acids: CASSLGTGGSMNTEAFF.

The chain joins TRBV7-8 to TRBJ2-3, with 10 bases identical to TRBD2. The CDR3 sequence is 19 residues long. CDR1 and CDR2 from the germline V gene are SGHVS and FQNEAQ. Unmatched junction bases numbered 10, after V lost 1 base and J lost 0 bases. CDR3 loop: CASSLGGEVAGGSTDTQYF. As DNA, the CDR3 is TGTGCCAGCAGCTTAGGTGGCGAGGTAGCGGGGGGTAGCACAGATACGCAGTATTTT.

This clone came up once. The chain is built from TRBV28 and TRBJ1-1, with D unclear. Germline loops: CDR1 MDHEN, CDR2 SYDVKM. There are 14 residues in the CDR3. V lost 1 base and J lost 1, with 7 bases in between. As DNA, the CDR3 is TGTGCCAGCAGTTTATCAGGCAGGAACACTGAAGCTTTCTTT. Translating it yields CASSLSGRNTEAFF.

The sample holds one count of this clone. The V and J genes are TRBV6-5 and TRBJ2-3; D is possibly TRBD1 (5 bases). CDR1 and CDR2 (germline): MNHEY, SVGAGI. The CDR3 extends over 12 amino acids. The germline V and J ends were trimmed by 6 bases and 6 bases, with 10 bases remaining between them. The CDR3, as DNA: TGTGCCAGCAGAGGGGTTGGGGATACGCAGTATTTT. This translates into CASRGVGDTQYF.

The chain employs TRBV30 and TRBJ1-6, with 10 bases matching TRBD1. With 4 bases clipped from V and 8 bases from J, the junction kept 11 bases outside the gene matches. Germline V gene lookup returns CDR1 GTSNPN and CDR2 SVGIG (reference sequence). CDR3 length: 16 residues. CDR3 residues: CAWTPYPGQGYSPLHF. CDR3 DNA sequence: TGTGCCTGGACCCCTTACCCGGGACAGGGGTATTCACCCCTCCACTTT.

The chain couples TRBV27 to TRBJ2-2; 7 nucleotides match TRBD1. J was trimmed by 3 bases and V by 2 bases; bases with no gene match: 9. CDR1 and CDR2 (germline): MNHEY, SMNVEV (reference sequence). The CDR3 totals 17 residues. CDR3 amino acids: CASSLGWGTGDTGELFF. DNA of the CDR3: TGTGCCAGCAGTTTAGGTTGGGGTACAGGGGACACCGGGGAGCTGTTTTTT.

The chain uses TRBV11-3 and TRBJ1-1; TRBD1 matches at 8 bases. From germline, CDR1 is SGHNT and CDR2 YENEEA. The CDR3 has 14 residues. The junction had 7 bases not matched to a gene; V was cut back by 5 bases and J by 5 bases. CDR3: CASSPGGVRTEAFF. As DNA, the CDR3 is TGTGCCAGCAGCCCAGGGGGCGTGAGAACTGAAGCTTTCTTT.

The rearrangement joins TRBV5-8 to TRBJ2-1; 16 nucleotides agree with TRBD2. This CDR3 comprises 20 residues. Germline CDR1 is SGHTS and CDR2 is YDEGEE. Trimming removed 4 bases from V and 2 bases from J; junction bases left unmatched: 12. CDR3: CASSKAGLAGGMGTYNEQFF. The CDR3 nucleotides are TGTGCCAGCAGCAAGGCGGGACTAGCGGGGGGGATGGGGACCTACAATGAGCAGTTCTTC.

The gene calls are TRBV10-2 and TRBJ2-3, with 7 bases identical to TRBD1. After removal of 6 bases from V and 6 bases from J, the junction contained 6 bases not matched to a gene. The length of the CDR3 is 13 residues. Germline V gene sequence: CDR1 WSHSY, CDR2 SAAADI. CDR3 bases: TGCGCCAGCAGCATGAGACAGGGCGATACGCAGTATTTT. Translated: CASSMRQGDTQYF.

The chain has TRBV20-1 and TRBJ2-1; D might be TRBD2 (5 bases). V lost 3 bases and J lost 1, with 10 bases in between. Germline V gives CDR1 DFQATT, CDR2 SNEGSKA (reference sequence). CDR3 length: 14 residues. In nucleotides, the CDR3 is TGCAGTGCTAGTTACGGAGGATCCTACAATGAGCAGTTCTTC. Translation: CSASYGGSYNEQFF.

The rearrangement joins TRBV6-5 to TRBJ1-1; possible D gene TRBD1, 6 bases. Between the trimmed V and J ends, which lost 4 bases and 4 bases, there was a span of 13 bases. Germline loops: CDR1 MNHEY, CDR2 SVGAGI. The CDR3 has 14 amino acids. The CDR3 DNA reads as TGTGCCAGCAGTTTAGGGGGGGCAGGCACTGAAGCTTTCTTT. Its translation: CASSLGGAGTEAFF.